The present TCR beta chain was sequenced within a study of blood T cell repertoires in COVID-19. Produced via immunoSEQ multiplex PCR; TCRdb's table is partial and in-frame only. The sample yields a few hundred thousand clones, 85% to 90% seen once. This clone came up once. CDR1 SGHTA and CDR2 FQGNSA come from the germline V gene. The CDR3 spans 14 residues. Trimming removed 4 bases from V and 7 bases from J, with 17 bases in between. Sample: peripheral blood. The V call is TRBV7-2, the J call TRBJ2-7, with D possibly being TRBD1 (5 bases). The sequence was obtained from a woman in her thirties or forties who had recovered from COVID-19. CDR3 DNA sequence: TGTGCCAGCAGCTACGACAGCCTAACTGGGGAGCAGTACTTC. Translated, it gives CASSYDSLTGEQYF.